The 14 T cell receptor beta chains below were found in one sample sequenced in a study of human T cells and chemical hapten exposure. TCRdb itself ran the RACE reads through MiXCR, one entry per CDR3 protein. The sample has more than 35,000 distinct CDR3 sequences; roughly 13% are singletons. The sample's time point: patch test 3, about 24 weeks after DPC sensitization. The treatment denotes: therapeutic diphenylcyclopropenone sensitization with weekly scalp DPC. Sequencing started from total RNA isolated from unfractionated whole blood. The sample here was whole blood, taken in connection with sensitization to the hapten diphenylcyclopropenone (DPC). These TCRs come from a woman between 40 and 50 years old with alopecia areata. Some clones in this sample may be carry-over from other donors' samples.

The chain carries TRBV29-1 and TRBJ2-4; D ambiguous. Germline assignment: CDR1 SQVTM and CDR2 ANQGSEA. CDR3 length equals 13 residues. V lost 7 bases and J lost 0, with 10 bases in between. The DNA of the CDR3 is TGCAGCGCTATATTTCTAGCCAAAAACATTCAGTACTTC. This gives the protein CSAIFLAKNIQYF.

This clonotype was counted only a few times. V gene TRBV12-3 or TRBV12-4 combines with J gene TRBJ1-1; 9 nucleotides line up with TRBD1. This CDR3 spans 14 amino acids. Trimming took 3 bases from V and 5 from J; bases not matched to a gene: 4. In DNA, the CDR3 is TGTGCCAGCAGTTTCGGGACAGGGTATACTGAAGCTTTCTTT. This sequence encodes CASSFGTGYTEAFF.

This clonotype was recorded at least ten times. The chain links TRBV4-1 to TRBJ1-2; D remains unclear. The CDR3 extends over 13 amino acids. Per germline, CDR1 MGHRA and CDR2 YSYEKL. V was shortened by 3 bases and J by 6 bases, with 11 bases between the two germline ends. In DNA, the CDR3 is TGCGCCAGCAGCCAGGGCACCAGGAATGGCTACACCTTC. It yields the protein CASSQGTRNGYTF.

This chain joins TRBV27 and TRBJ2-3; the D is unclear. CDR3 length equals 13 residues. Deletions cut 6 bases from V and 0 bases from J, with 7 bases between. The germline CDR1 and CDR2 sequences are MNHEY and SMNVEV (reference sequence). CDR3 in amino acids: CASRSVSTDTQYF. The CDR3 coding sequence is TGTGCCAGCAGGTCGGTAAGCACAGATACGCAGTATTTT.

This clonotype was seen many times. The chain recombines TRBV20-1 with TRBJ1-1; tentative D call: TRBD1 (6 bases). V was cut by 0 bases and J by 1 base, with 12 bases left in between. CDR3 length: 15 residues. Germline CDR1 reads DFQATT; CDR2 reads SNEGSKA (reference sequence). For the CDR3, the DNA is TGCAGTGCTAGAGATGGGGGCACCTGGAACACTGAAGCTTTCTTT. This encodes CSARDGGTWNTEAFF.

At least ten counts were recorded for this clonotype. Here the CDR3 reads CASRSGYQPQHF. CDR3 sequence (DNA): TGTGCCAGCAGATCAGGGTATCAGCCCCAGCATTTT. The chain employs TRBV7-2 and TRBJ1-5; D might be TRBD1 (5 bases). Trimming shortened V by 6 bases and J by 5 bases, and 8 bases separated the two germline ends. CDR1 SGHTA and CDR2 FQGNSA come from the germline V gene. The CDR3 extends over 12 amino acids.

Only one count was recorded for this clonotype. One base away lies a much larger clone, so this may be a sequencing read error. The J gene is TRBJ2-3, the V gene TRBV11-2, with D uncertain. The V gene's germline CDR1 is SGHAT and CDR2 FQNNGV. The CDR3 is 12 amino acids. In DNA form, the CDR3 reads TGTGCCAACAGCCCCCCCTCAGATACGCAGTATTTT. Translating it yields CANSPPSDTQYF.

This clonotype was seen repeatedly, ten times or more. CDR3 region: CASSPQGRSPLHF. The CDR3 DNA reads as TGTGCCAGCAGCCCCCAGGGCCGGTCACCCCTCCACTTT. V usage is TRBV9 and J usage is TRBJ1-6; D may be TRBD1 (5 bases). Per the germline V gene, CDR1 is SGDLS and CDR2 is YYNGEE. The CDR3 is 13 residues long. Trimming took off 4 bases at V and 10 bases at J, with 12 bases between the two ends.

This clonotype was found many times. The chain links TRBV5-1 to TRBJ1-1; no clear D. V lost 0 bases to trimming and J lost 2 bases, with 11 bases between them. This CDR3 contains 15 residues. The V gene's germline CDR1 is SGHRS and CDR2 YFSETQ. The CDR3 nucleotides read TGCGCCAGCAGCTTGGGTACAGTCATTAACACTGAAGCTTTCTTT. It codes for CASSLGTVINTEAFF.

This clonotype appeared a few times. In nucleotides, the CDR3 is TGTGCCAGCAGTTTTAGTCCGGCCGGGGAGCTGTTTTTT. Its protein is CASSFSPAGELFF. The genes are TRBV28 and TRBJ2-2; D is unresolved. This CDR3 comprises 13 residues. V was shortened by 3 bases and J by 6 bases, with 8 bases between the two germline ends. Germline V lookup: CDR1 MDHEN, CDR2 SYDVKM.

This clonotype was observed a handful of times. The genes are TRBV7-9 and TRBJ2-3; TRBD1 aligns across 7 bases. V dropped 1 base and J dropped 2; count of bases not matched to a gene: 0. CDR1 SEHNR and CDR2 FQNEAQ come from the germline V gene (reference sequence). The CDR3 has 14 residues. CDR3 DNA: TGTGCCAGCAGCTTAGAGGGGGCCACAGATACGCAGTATTTT. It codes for CASSLEGATDTQYF.

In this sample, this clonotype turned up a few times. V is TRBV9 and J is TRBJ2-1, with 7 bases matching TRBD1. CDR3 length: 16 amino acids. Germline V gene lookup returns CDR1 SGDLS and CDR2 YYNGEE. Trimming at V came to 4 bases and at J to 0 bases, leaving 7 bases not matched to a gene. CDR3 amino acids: CASSSWTGGSYNEQFF. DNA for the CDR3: TGTGCCAGCAGCTCCTGGACAGGAGGCTCCTACAATGAGCAGTTCTTC.

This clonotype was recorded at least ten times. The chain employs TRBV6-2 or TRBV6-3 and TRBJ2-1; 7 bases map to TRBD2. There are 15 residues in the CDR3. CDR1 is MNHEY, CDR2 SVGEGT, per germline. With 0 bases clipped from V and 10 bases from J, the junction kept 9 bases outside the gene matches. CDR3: CASSYSIVGEGEQFF. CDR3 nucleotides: TGTGCCAGCAGTTACTCGATCGTAGGGGAGGGGGAGCAGTTCTTC.

The CDR3 reads CASSFKWDIPTDTQYF. In DNA, the CDR3 is TGTGCCAGCAGTTTCAAGTGGGACATTCCTACAGATACGCAGTATTTT. The J gene is TRBJ2-3, the V gene TRBV28; the D gene is possibly TRBD1 (6 bases). V shed 3 bases and J shed 3 bases, with 16 bases lying between them. The germline CDR1 and CDR2 sequences are MDHEN and SYDVKM. The CDR3 sequence is 16 residues long.